The present TCR beta chain was sequenced within a study of control samples from healthy donors and cancer patients. V lost 4 bases and J 2 bases, leaving 12 bases between the germline ends. The germline gives CDR1 SGHRS, CDR2 YFSETQ. CDR3 size: 14 residues. Only in-frame clones appear in the TCRdb table, and some are missing; sequencing was by immunoSEQ multiplex PCR. The sample holds approximately 58,000 clones, 80% to 90% seen once. The material sequenced was PBMCs. The chain recombines TRBV5-1 with TRBJ1-1, with D perhaps matching TRBD1 (5 bases). The TCR originated in a woman between 55 and 75 years old with lung cancer. CDR3 sequence (DNA): TGCGCCAGCAGCCCCAGGGTGGTTAACACTGAAGCTTTCTTT. It encodes CASSPRVVNTEAFF.